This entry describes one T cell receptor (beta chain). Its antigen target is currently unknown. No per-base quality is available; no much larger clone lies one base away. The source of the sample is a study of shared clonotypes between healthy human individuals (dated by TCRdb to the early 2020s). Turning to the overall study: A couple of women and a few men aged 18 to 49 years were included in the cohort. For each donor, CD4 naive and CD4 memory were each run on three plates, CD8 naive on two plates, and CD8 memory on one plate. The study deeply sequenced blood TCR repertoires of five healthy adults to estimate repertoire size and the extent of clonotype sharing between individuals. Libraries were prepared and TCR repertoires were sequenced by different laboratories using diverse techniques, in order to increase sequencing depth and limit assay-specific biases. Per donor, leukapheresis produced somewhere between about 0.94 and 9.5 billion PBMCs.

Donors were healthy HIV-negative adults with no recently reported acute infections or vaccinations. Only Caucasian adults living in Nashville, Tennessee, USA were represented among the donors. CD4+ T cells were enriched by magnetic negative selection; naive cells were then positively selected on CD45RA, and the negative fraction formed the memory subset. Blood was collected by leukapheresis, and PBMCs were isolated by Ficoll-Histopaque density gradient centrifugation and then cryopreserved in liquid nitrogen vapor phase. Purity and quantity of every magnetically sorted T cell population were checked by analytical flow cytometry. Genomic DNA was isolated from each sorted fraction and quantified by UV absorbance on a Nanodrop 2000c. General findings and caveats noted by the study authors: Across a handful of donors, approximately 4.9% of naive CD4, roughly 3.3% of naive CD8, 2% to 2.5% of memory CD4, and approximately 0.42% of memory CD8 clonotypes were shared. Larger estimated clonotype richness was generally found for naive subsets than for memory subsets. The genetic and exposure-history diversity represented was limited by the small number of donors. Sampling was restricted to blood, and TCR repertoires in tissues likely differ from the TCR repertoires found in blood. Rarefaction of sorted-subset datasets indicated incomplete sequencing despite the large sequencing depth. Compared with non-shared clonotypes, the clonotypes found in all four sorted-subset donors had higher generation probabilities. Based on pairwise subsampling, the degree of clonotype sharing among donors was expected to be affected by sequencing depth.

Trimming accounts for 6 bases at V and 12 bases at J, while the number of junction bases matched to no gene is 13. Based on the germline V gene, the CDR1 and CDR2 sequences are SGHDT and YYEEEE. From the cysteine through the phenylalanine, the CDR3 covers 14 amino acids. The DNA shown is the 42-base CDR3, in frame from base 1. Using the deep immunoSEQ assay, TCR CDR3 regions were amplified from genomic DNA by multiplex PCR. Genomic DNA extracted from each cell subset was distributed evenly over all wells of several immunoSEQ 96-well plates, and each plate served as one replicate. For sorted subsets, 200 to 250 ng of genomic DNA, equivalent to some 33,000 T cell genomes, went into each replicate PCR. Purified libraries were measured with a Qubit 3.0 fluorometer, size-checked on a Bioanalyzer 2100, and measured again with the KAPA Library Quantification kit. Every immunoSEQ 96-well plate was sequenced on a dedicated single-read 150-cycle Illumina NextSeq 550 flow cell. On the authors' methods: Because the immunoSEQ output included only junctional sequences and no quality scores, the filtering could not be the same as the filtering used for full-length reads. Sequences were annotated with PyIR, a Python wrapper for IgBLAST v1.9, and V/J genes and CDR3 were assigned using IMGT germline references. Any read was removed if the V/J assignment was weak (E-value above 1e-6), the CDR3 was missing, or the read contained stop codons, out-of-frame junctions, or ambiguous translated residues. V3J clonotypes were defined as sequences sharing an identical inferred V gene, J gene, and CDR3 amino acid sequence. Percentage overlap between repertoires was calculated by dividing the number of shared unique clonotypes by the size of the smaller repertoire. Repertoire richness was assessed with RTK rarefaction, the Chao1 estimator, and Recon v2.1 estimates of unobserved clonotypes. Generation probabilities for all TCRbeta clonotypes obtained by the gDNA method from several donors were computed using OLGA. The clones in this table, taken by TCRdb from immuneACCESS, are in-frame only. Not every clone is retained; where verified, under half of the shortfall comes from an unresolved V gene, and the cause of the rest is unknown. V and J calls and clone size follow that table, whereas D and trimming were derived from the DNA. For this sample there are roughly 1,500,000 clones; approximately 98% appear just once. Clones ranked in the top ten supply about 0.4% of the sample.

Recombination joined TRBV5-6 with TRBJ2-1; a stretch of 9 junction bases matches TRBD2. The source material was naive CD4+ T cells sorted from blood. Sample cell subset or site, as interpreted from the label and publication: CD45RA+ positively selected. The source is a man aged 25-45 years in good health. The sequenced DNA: TGTGCCAGCAACCTCGGTAGCCTAGCGGGAATGCAGTTCTTC. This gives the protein CASNLGSLAGMQFF.